The 9 T cell receptor beta chains listed next were all sequenced from one sample in a study of blood T cell repertoires in COVID-19. Only in-frame clones appear in the TCRdb table, and some are missing; sequencing was by immunoSEQ multiplex PCR. The table has 130,000 to 150,000 clones, about 76% seen once. Material for sequencing was peripheral blood. The origin of the receptors is a human donor in a cohort sampled during active COVID-19.

V gene TRBV5-4 combines with J gene TRBJ2-7, with D possibly TRBD2 on 6 matching bases. The CDR3 spans 15 residues. Germline V gives CDR1 SGHNT, CDR2 YYREEE (reference sequence). The V end lost 5 bases, the J end lost 2 bases, and 17 bases lay between the germline ends. The CDR3 loop reads CASSQPGLRAYEQYF. The CDR3 DNA reads as TGTGCCAGCAGTCAACCGGGACTGAGGGCCTACGAGCAGTACTTC.

The CDR3: CASSQDLRDYGYTF. The CDR3 nucleotides read TGCGCCAGCAGCCAAGATTTGCGCGACTATGGCTACACCTTC. The genes are TRBV4-3 and TRBJ1-2; D ambiguous. Trimming took 0 bases from V and 3 from J, leaving 8 bases between them. CDR3 length equals 14 residues. In germline, CDR1 is LGHNA, CDR2 YSLEER.

This clone showed up just a few times. This chain links TRBV7-9 with TRBJ1-1; 8 bases fit TRBD1. The CDR3 contains 14 residues. V was pared by 5 bases and J by 1 base, with 3 bases of the junction left unmatched. In germline, CDR1 is SEHNR, CDR2 FQNEAQ (reference sequence). The CDR3 DNA sequence: TGTGCCAGCAGCCCGACAGGGGAGAACACTGAAGCTTTCTTT. The encoded protein is CASSPTGENTEAFF.

This chain links TRBV7-3 with TRBJ2-1; 12 bases fit TRBD2. The V and J ends lost 5 bases and 6 bases, in that order; junction bases with no gene match: 2. This CDR3 is 14 amino acids long. Germline V CDR1 and CDR2: SGHTA, FQGTGA. The DNA for the CDR3 is TGTGCCAGCAGCCTAGCGGGAGGGCCCAATGAGCAGTTCTTC. Translating gives CASSLAGGPNEQFF.

This clone was counted a single time. V and J are TRBV6-5 and TRBJ2-3; 10 bases are a match to TRBD1. CDR1 and CDR2 from the germline V gene are MNHEY and SVGAGI. This CDR3 is built from 13 residues. J lost 6 bases, V lost 6 bases, and 3 bases had no gene match. The CDR3 DNA sequence: TGTGCCAGCAGCGGGACAGGGGTGGATACGCAGTATTTT. Translating it yields CASSGTGVDTQYF.

The chain uses TRBV4-1 and TRBJ1-2; 7 positions agree with TRBD1. The junction had 5 bases not matched to a gene; V was cut back by 5 bases and J by 5 bases. Germline V gene data show CDR1 as MGHRA and CDR2 as YSYEKL. The CDR3 is 13 residues long. CDR3 nucleotide sequence: TGCGCCAGCAGCGAGCCACAGGGGTATGGCTACACCTTC. Its protein is CASSEPQGYGYTF.

The V call is TRBV6-1, the J call TRBJ2-3; D possibly corresponds to TRBD2 (5 bases). The CDR3 is made up of 13 amino acids. The ends were cut back, 3 bases at V and 4 bases at J, with 8 bases in the middle. From germline, CDR1 is MNHNS and CDR2 SASEGT. The CDR3 reads CASSERVSDTQYF. The DNA for the CDR3 is TGTGCCAGCAGTGAGAGGGTCTCAGATACGCAGTATTTT.

The chain couples TRBV6-2 or TRBV6-3 to TRBJ1-1, with TRBD1 matching over 10 bases. CDR3 size: 14 residues. Looked up from germline, CDR1 is MNHEY and CDR2 is SVGEGT. J was trimmed by 7 bases and V by 6 bases; bases with no gene match: 8. CDR3: CASSPWTGGREAFF. In DNA form, the CDR3 reads TGTGCCAGCAGCCCCTGGACAGGGGGTCGTGAAGCTTTCTTT.

This sequence joins TRBV15 and TRBJ2-7; 9 positions agree with TRBD1. The CDR3 is 15 residues long. The germline V gene encodes CDR1 LNHNV and CDR2 YYDKDF (reference sequence). Trimming took 3 bases from V and 0 from J; bases not matched to a gene: 3. CDR3 loop: CATSSDRGSSYEQYF. CDR3 sequence (DNA): TGTGCCACCAGCAGCGACAGGGGGAGCTCCTACGAGCAGTACTTC.